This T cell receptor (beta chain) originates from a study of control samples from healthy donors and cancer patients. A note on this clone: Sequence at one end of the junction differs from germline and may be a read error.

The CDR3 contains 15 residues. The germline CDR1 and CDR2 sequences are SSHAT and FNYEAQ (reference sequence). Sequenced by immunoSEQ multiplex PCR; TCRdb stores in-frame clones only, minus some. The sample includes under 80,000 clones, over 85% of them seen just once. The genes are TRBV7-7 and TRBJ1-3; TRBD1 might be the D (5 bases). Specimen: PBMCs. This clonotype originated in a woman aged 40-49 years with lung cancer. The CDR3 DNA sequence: TGTGCTAGCAGGTTACTTGGGGGGGCTGGAAACACCATATATTTT. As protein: CASRLLGGAGNTIYF.